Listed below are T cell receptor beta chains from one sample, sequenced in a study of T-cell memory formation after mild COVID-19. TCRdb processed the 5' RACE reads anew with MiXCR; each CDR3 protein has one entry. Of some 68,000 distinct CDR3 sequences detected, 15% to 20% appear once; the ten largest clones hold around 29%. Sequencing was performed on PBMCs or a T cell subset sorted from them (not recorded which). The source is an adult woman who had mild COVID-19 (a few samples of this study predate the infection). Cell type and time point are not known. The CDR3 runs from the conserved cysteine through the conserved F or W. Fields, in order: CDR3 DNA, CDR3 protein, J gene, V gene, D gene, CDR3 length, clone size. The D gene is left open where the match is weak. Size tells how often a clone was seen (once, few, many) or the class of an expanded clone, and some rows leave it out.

CDR3 DNA: TGTGCCAGCAGTTACGCCTCACTCGGGGGAAGCGAGCAGTACTTC
CDR3 protein: CASSYASLGGSEQYF
J gene: TRBJ2-7
V gene: TRBV6-2/TRBV6-3
D gene: NA
CDR3 length: 15
clone size: NA

CDR3 DNA: TGTGCCAGCAGCTTGGGTTACACCTTC
CDR3 protein: CASSLGYTF
J gene: TRBJ1-2
V gene: TRBV5-6
D gene: NA
CDR3 length: 9
clone size: few

CDR3 DNA: TGCGCCAGCAGCCCCGGACCCACCGGGGAGCTGTTTTTT
CDR3 protein: CASSPGPTGELFF
J gene: TRBJ2-2
V gene: TRBV4-1
D gene: NA
CDR3 length: 13
clone size: many

CDR3 DNA: TGTGCCAGCAGCGCCCTAGACAGGGACTATATCTACGAGCAGTACTTC
CDR3 protein: CASSALDRDYIYEQYF
J gene: TRBJ2-7
V gene: TRBV9
D gene: NA
CDR3 length: 16
clone size: NA

CDR3 DNA: TGTGCCACCAGCGGGTCACGATACACAGATACGCAGTATTTT
CDR3 protein: CATSGSRYTDTQYF
J gene: TRBJ2-3
V gene: TRBV24-1
D gene: NA
CDR3 length: 14
clone size: NA

CDR3 DNA: TGCGCCAGCGGACTGAAACGGGACAGGAGCACAGATACGCAGTATTTT
CDR3 protein: CASGLKRDRSTDTQYF
J gene: TRBJ2-3
V gene: TRBV5-1
D gene: TRBD1
CDR3 length: 16
clone size: few

CDR3 DNA: TGTGCCACCAGCATCCCGCCTGCGGATTATAGCAATCAGCCCCAGCATTTT
CDR3 protein: CATSIPPADYSNQPQHF
J gene: TRBJ1-5
V gene: TRBV15
D gene: NA
CDR3 length: 17
clone size: NA

CDR3 DNA: TGCGCCAGCAGCTTGGCCCCCGGGACAGGGGACTACAATGAGCAGTTCTTC
CDR3 protein: CASSLAPGTGDYNEQFF
J gene: TRBJ2-1
V gene: TRBV5-1
D gene: TRBD1
CDR3 length: 17
clone size: few

CDR3 DNA: TGTGCCAGCAGCTTATGGCGGCCCTACGAGCAGTACTTC
CDR3 protein: CASSLWRPYEQYF
J gene: TRBJ2-7
V gene: TRBV7-2
D gene: NA
CDR3 length: 13
clone size: NA

CDR3 DNA: TGCGCCAGCAGCCAAGTTGGGGGGACGAAAACTAATGAAAAACTGTTTTTT
CDR3 protein: CASSQVGGTKTNEKLFF
J gene: TRBJ1-4
V gene: TRBV4-1
D gene: NA
CDR3 length: 17
clone size: few

CDR3 DNA: TGTGCCAGCAGCTTAGATAGGGGATCCTACAATGAGCAGTTCTTC
CDR3 protein: CASSLDRGSYNEQFF
J gene: TRBJ2-1
V gene: TRBV11-2
D gene: NA
CDR3 length: 15
clone size: NA

CDR3 DNA: TGTGCCAGCAGTGACTCGAGGGTAGGGGATGCAGATACGCAGTATTTT
CDR3 protein: CASSDSRVGDADTQYF
J gene: TRBJ2-3
V gene: TRBV6-4
D gene: NA
CDR3 length: 16
clone size: many

CDR3 DNA: TGTGCCAGCAGCCAAGGGCGGGGGGGCCACAATGAGCAGTTCTTC
CDR3 protein: CASSQGRGGHNEQFF
J gene: TRBJ2-1
V gene: TRBV3-1
D gene: TRBD2
CDR3 length: 15
clone size: NA

CDR3 DNA: TGTGCCAGCAGCCGACGGACTAGCGGGAGTTACTACGAGCAGTACTTC
CDR3 protein: CASSRRTSGSYYEQYF
J gene: TRBJ2-7
V gene: TRBV14
D gene: TRBD2
CDR3 length: 16
clone size: few

CDR3 DNA: TGTGCCAGCAGCTTAGAGAACACTGAAGCTTTCTTT
CDR3 protein: CASSLENTEAFF
J gene: TRBJ1-1
V gene: TRBV7-9
D gene: NA
CDR3 length: 12
clone size: few

CDR3 DNA: TGTGCCTGGAACGGGGTCGAGGGCTACACCTTC
CDR3 protein: CAWNGVEGYTF
J gene: TRBJ1-2
V gene: TRBV30
D gene: NA
CDR3 length: 11
clone size: few

CDR3 DNA: TGCGCCAGCAGCCAACACCAGACGGAGGGAGCAACCGGGGAGCTGTTTTTT
CDR3 protein: CASSQHQTEGATGELFF
J gene: TRBJ2-2
V gene: TRBV4-3
D gene: NA
CDR3 length: 17
clone size: few

CDR3 DNA: TGTGCCAGCAGCTTAACAGGGGCCCTAATGAACACTGAAGCTTTCTTT
CDR3 protein: CASSLTGALMNTEAFF
J gene: TRBJ1-1
V gene: TRBV7-9
D gene: TRBD1
CDR3 length: 16
clone size: once

CDR3 DNA: TGCAGTGCTAGAGCTAGTAGCGGGAGCATGGTGTGGGATGAGCAGTTCTTC
CDR3 protein: CSARASSGSMVWDEQFF
J gene: TRBJ2-1
V gene: TRBV20-1
D gene: TRBD2
CDR3 length: 17
clone size: NA

CDR3 DNA: TGTGCCAGTAGTATCGGGGGGCGAAAAGAGCAGTACTTC
CDR3 protein: CASSIGGRKEQYF
J gene: TRBJ2-7
V gene: TRBV19
D gene: NA
CDR3 length: 13
clone size: NA

CDR3 DNA: TGCAGCGAATACAGGGTCCTCACAGATACGCAGTATTTT
CDR3 protein: CSEYRVLTDTQYF
J gene: TRBJ2-3
V gene: TRBV29-1
D gene: NA
CDR3 length: 13
clone size: few

CDR3 DNA: TGTGCCAGCAGCGTAGATGACAGCAGGGGGACTGAAGCTTTCTTT
CDR3 protein: CASSVDDSRGTEAFF
J gene: TRBJ1-1
V gene: TRBV9
D gene: TRBD1
CDR3 length: 15
clone size: NA

CDR3 DNA: TGTGCCAGCAGCGTAGCGGGGAGTGAGCAGTTCTTC
CDR3 protein: CASSVAGSEQFF
J gene: TRBJ2-1
V gene: TRBV9
D gene: NA
CDR3 length: 12
clone size: few

CDR3 DNA: TGTGCCAGCAGCGCAAGAAGTCTGACCAGGGGCTACGAGCAGTACTTC
CDR3 protein: CASSARSLTRGYEQYF
J gene: TRBJ2-7
V gene: TRBV13
D gene: NA
CDR3 length: 16
clone size: few

CDR3 DNA: TGTGCCAGCACCCCGGATTGGAAGGGAAATGAGCAGTTCTTC
CDR3 protein: CASTPDWKGNEQFF
J gene: TRBJ2-1
V gene: TRBV4-2
D gene: NA
CDR3 length: 14
clone size: NA

CDR3 DNA: TGTGCCAGCACCTCGACGGGCGAGCAGTACTTC
CDR3 protein: CASTSTGEQYF
J gene: TRBJ2-7
V gene: TRBV7-6
D gene: NA
CDR3 length: 11
clone size: few

CDR3 DNA: TGTGCCAGCAGTTGGGGACAGGGTCGGGGCTACGAGCAGTACTTC
CDR3 protein: CASSWGQGRGYEQYF
J gene: TRBJ2-7
V gene: TRBV12-3/TRBV12-4
D gene: TRBD1
CDR3 length: 15
clone size: NA

CDR3 DNA: TGTGCCAGCAGCGGGGGGACCGGACAGGGGGAGTACTACGAGCAGTACTTC
CDR3 protein: CASSGGTGQGEYYEQYF
J gene: TRBJ2-7
V gene: TRBV5-6
D gene: TRBD1
CDR3 length: 17
clone size: few

CDR3 DNA: TGTGCCAGCAGCCCGGGGCCCTACACAGATACGCAGTATTTT
CDR3 protein: CASSPGPYTDTQYF
J gene: TRBJ2-3
V gene: TRBV7-2
D gene: NA
CDR3 length: 14
clone size: few

CDR3 DNA: TGTGCCAGCAGTGCAGGGGGGCAGTCATATGGCTACACCTTC
CDR3 protein: CASSAGGQSYGYTF
J gene: TRBJ1-2
V gene: TRBV12-3/TRBV12-4
D gene: TRBD1
CDR3 length: 14
clone size: few

CDR3 DNA: TGTGCCAGCTCACGAGGGGGCGAAGGCAATCAGCCCCAGCATTTT
CDR3 protein: CASSRGGEGNQPQHF
J gene: TRBJ1-5
V gene: TRBV18
D gene: TRBD1
CDR3 length: 15
clone size: NA

CDR3 DNA: TGCAGCGTTGGCGTTAGCGGTCGGAGCTCCTACAATGAGCAGTTCTTC
CDR3 protein: CSVGVSGRSSYNEQFF
J gene: TRBJ2-1
V gene: TRBV29-1
D gene: NA
CDR3 length: 16
clone size: NA

CDR3 DNA: TGTGCCAGCAGTCTCTCGACCGGGACAGGGGAAGAGACCCAGTACTTC
CDR3 protein: CASSLSTGTGEETQYF
J gene: TRBJ2-5
V gene: TRBV27
D gene: TRBD1
CDR3 length: 16
clone size: few

CDR3 DNA: TGTGCCAGCAGCGTAGGAGTAGGTAGCGGGGGGCTGAACACCGGGGAGCTGTTTTTT
CDR3 protein: CASSVGVGSGGLNTGELFF
J gene: TRBJ2-2
V gene: TRBV9
D gene: TRBD2
CDR3 length: 19
clone size: few

CDR3 DNA: TGCGCCAGCAGCCAAGATCGTGCGGGAGTCTACGAGCAGTACTTC
CDR3 protein: CASSQDRAGVYEQYF
J gene: TRBJ2-7
V gene: TRBV4-3
D gene: TRBD2
CDR3 length: 15
clone size: NA

CDR3 DNA: TGTGCCACCAGCAGTGGACAGGGCTATCAGCCCCAGCATTTT
CDR3 protein: CATSSGQGYQPQHF
J gene: TRBJ1-5
V gene: TRBV15
D gene: TRBD1
CDR3 length: 14
clone size: few

CDR3 DNA: TGTGCCAGCAGTTTCGGTCCCCTCTTGGAGCAGTATTTT
CDR3 protein: CASSFGPLLEQYF
J gene: TRBJ2-3
V gene: TRBV6-5
D gene: NA
CDR3 length: 13
clone size: few

CDR3 DNA: TGTGCCAGCAGCTGGGGGGGCCGGGGCATGAACACTGAAGCTTTCTTT
CDR3 protein: CASSWGGRGMNTEAFF
J gene: TRBJ1-1
V gene: TRBV5-4
D gene: NA
CDR3 length: 16
clone size: NA

CDR3 DNA: TGTGCCAGCAGTTTAGTGCCGGGCCAAGAGACCCAGTACTTC
CDR3 protein: CASSLVPGQETQYF
J gene: TRBJ2-5
V gene: TRBV12-3/TRBV12-4
D gene: NA
CDR3 length: 14
clone size: few

CDR3 DNA: TGTGCCAGCAGCTCTCTAGCGGGGGAGCGCTACAATGAGCAGTTCTTC
CDR3 protein: CASSSLAGERYNEQFF
J gene: TRBJ2-1
V gene: TRBV7-9
D gene: TRBD2
CDR3 length: 16
clone size: NA

CDR3 DNA: TGTGCCAGCAGCTCCTTAGACCTTCTAGCGGGAGGCGGGGAGACCCAGTACTTC
CDR3 protein: CASSSLDLLAGGGETQYF
J gene: TRBJ2-5
V gene: TRBV7-9
D gene: TRBD2
CDR3 length: 18
clone size: few